The 25 T cell receptor beta chains listed next were all sequenced from one sample in a study of blood T cell repertoires in COVID-19. Only in-frame clones appear in the TCRdb table, and some are missing; sequencing was by immunoSEQ multiplex PCR. The table has about 100,000 clones, 84% seen once. The specimen was peripheral blood. The receptors here all came from a human donor in a cohort sampled during active COVID-19.

This clone was counted a single time. This rearrangement joins TRBV25-1 to TRBJ1-2, with 9 bases lining up with TRBD1. With V trimmed by 3 bases and J by 4 bases, 6 bases remained unmatched. Germline loops: CDR1 MGHDK, CDR2 SYGVNS. The CDR3 is made up of 15 amino acids. CDR3 bases: TGTGCCAGCAGTGATTTAGGGACAGGGTTCTATGGCTACACCTTC. It encodes CASSDLGTGFYGYTF.

The chain combines TRBV19 with TRBJ2-1, with 11 bases matching TRBD2. J was trimmed by 9 bases and V by 5 bases; bases with no gene match: 6. Per the germline V gene, CDR1 is LNHDA and CDR2 is SQIVND (reference sequence). This CDR3 spans 14 amino acids. The CDR3: CASSGTSGPIEQFF. The DNA of the CDR3 is TGTGCCAGTAGTGGGACTAGCGGACCTATTGAGCAGTTCTTC. The full variable domain, in which reference TRBV19 and TRBJ2-1 provide the parts outside the CDR3, is DGGITQSPKYLFRKEGQNVTLSCEQNLNHDAMYWYRQDPGQGLRLIYYSQIVNDFQKGDIAEGYSVSREKKESFPLTVTSAQKNPTAFYLCASSGTSGPIEQFFGPGTRLTVL.

The chain is built from TRBV5-1 and TRBJ2-1; possibly TRBD1 for D (6 bases). Per germline, CDR1 SGHRS and CDR2 YFSETQ. Trimming stripped 5 bases from V and 2 bases from J, with 11 bases between. This CDR3 has 14 residues. CDR3 nucleotides: TGCGCCAGCAGGACTGAGGGGGCCTACAATGAGCAGTTCTTC. Translation: CASRTEGAYNEQFF. The variable domain in full, with the rest retrieved from reference TRBV5-1 and TRBJ2-1, is KAGVTQTPRYLIKTRGQQVTLSCSPISGHRSVSWYQQTPGQGLQFLFEYFSETQRNKGNFPGRFSGRQFSNSRSEMNVSTLELGDSALYLCASRTEGAYNEQFFGPGTRLTVL.

V gene TRBV18 combines with J gene TRBJ2-5; 8 bases map to TRBD2. This CDR3 is built from 14 residues. The V and J ends lost 2 bases and 1 base, in that order; junction bases with no gene match: 0. Germline V lookup: CDR1 KGHSH, CDR2 LQKENI. The CDR3: CASSPTSGQETQYF. Written as DNA, the CDR3 is TGTGCCAGCTCACCAACTAGCGGCCAAGAGACCCAGTACTTC.

This clone was observed a single time. The chain is built from TRBV18 and TRBJ2-3; TRBD2 matches at 7 bases. CDR1 and CDR2 (germline): KGHSH, LQKENI. The CDR3 loop spans 16 amino acids. Germline trimming cut 1 base from V and 1 base from J; bases unmatched to any gene: 5. In nucleotides, the CDR3 is TGTGCCAGCTCACCACGGGCGGGAGTCCGCACAGATACGCAGTATTTT. It encodes CASSPRAGVRTDTQYF.

J is TRBJ2-1 and V is TRBV7-9; 12 bases map to TRBD2. The V and J ends lost 5 bases and 4 bases, in that order; junction bases with no gene match: 3. There are 15 residues in the CDR3. The germline V gene has CDR1 SEHNR and CDR2 FQNEAQ (reference sequence). The CDR3 loop is CASSQTSGSYNEQFF. CDR3 nucleotide sequence: TGTGCCAGCAGCCAGACTAGCGGGAGTTACAATGAGCAGTTCTTC.

The V and J genes are TRBV12-3 or TRBV12-4 and TRBJ1-5, with a weak D call TRBD1 (6 bases). Deletions cut 5 bases from V and 7 bases from J, with 9 bases between. This CDR3 has 12 residues. CDR3 in amino acids: CASSDGGQPQHF. The CDR3, as DNA: TGTGCCAGCAGTGATGGGGGCCAGCCCCAGCATTTT.

The CDR3 nucleotides are TGTGCCAGCAGTGTGTCGGGACAGTATAATTCACCCCTCCACTTT. This translates into CASSVSGQYNSPLHF. The chain combines TRBV6-6 with TRBJ1-6, with 7 positions matching TRBD1. Germline V gene data show CDR1 as MNHNY and CDR2 as SVGAGI (reference sequence). The V segment lost 5 bases and the J segment 4 bases; nucleotides outside the gene matches: 5. CDR3 length: 15 residues.

The chain couples TRBV7-9 to TRBJ2-3, with 8 bases matching TRBD1. CDR1 and CDR2 from the germline V gene are SEHNR and FQNEAQ (reference sequence). This CDR3 region has 18 residues. V gave up 8 bases and J gave up 1 base; unmatched junction bases: 17. The CDR3 sequence: CASCGEPSGQGRTDTQYF. The CDR3 bases are TGTGCCAGCTGTGGGGAGCCGTCAGGACAGGGCCGCACAGATACGCAGTATTTT. Full variable domain (remainder filled in from reference TRBV7-9 and TRBJ2-3): DTGVSQNPRHKITKRGQNVTFRCDPISEHNRLYWYRQTLGQGPEFLTYFQNEAQLEKSRLLSDRFSAERPKGSFSTLEIQRTEQGDSAMYLCASCGEPSGQGRTDTQYFGPGTRLTVL.

The V call is TRBV10-3, the J call TRBJ1-3; a weak D match, TRBD1 (5 bases). V was shortened by 2 bases and J by 2 bases, with 13 bases between the two germline ends. CDR3 length equals 16 residues. The germline V gene has CDR1 ENHRY and CDR2 SYGVKD. The chain's CDR3 is CAISELQAYTGNTIYF. The DNA for the CDR3 is TGTGCCATCAGTGAGCTACAGGCGTACACTGGAAACACCATATATTTT.

The V call is TRBV4-2, the J call TRBJ1-5; 7 nucleotides agree with TRBD1. V was clipped by 0 bases and J by 6 bases; unmatched bases: 8. Germline assignment: CDR1 LGHNA and CDR2 YNFKEQ. This CDR3 spans 16 amino acids. Written as DNA, the CDR3 is TGTGCCAGCAGCCAAGATGAGGGGACAGATCGTCAGCCCCAGCATTTT. Translating gives CASSQDEGTDRQPQHF.

The V gene is TRBV5-4, the J gene TRBJ1-1; D is ambiguous. V lost 2 bases to trimming and J lost 5 bases, with 7 bases between them. CDR1 and CDR2 (germline): SGHNT, YYREEE (reference sequence). There are 12 residues in the CDR3. The DNA of the CDR3 is TGTGCCAGCAGCTTCAGCAGGACTGAAGCTTTCTTT. As protein: CASSFSRTEAFF. Looking up the rest from reference TRBV5-4 and TRBJ1-1 gives the full variable domain: ETGVTQSPTHLIKTRGQQVTLRCSSQSGHNTVSWYQQALGQGPQFIFQYYREEENGRGNFPPRFSGLQFPNYSSELNVNALELDDSALYLCASSFSRTEAFFGQGTRLTVV.

The J gene is TRBJ2-2, the V gene TRBV6-2 or TRBV6-3; the D gene is possibly TRBD1 (5 bases). From germline, CDR1 is MNHEY and CDR2 SVGEGT. The CDR3 runs to 15 residues. Between the trimmed V and J ends, which lost 1 base and 4 bases, there was a span of 10 bases. CDR3: CASSYYLGLTGELFF. CDR3 nucleotides: TGTGCCAGCAGTTACTATTTGGGGCTCACCGGGGAGCTGTTTTTT.

The chain uses TRBV9 and TRBJ1-3; D possibly corresponds to TRBD1 (6 bases). The CDR3 is 17 amino acids. The germline gives CDR1 SGDLS, CDR2 YYNGEE. The V and J ends lost 2 bases and 0 bases respectively, with 15 bases between them. CDR3 nucleotides: TGTGCCAGCAGCGTGATGGGGGGGCCAAGCTCTGGAAACACCATATATTTT. This encodes CASSVMGGPSSGNTIYF.

The chain employs TRBV4-1 and TRBJ2-7; tentative D call: TRBD1 (6 bases). V dropped 1 base and J dropped 3 bases, with 10 bases sitting between them. Germline V lookup: CDR1 MGHRA, CDR2 YSYEKL. This CDR3 spans 14 amino acids. The CDR3 DNA is TGCGCCAGCAGCCAAGTCTCACAGGGCTACGAGCAGTACTTC. Its translation is CASSQVSQGYEQYF.

This clone has only a few counts. The V call is TRBV5-1, the J call TRBJ1-2, with D perhaps matching TRBD1 (5 bases). V was shortened by 4 bases and J by 5 bases, with 15 bases between the two germline ends. The V gene's germline CDR1 is SGHRS and CDR2 YFSETQ. The CDR3 loop spans 14 amino acids. DNA of the CDR3: TGCGCCAGCAGCCGAGAAGAAGACAGATATGGCTACACCTTC. Its protein product is CASSREEDRYGYTF.

The rearrangement joins TRBV4-2 to TRBJ2-1, with D possibly TRBD2 on 5 matching bases. The germline CDR1 and CDR2 sequences are LGHNA and YNFKEQ. With 2 bases removed from V and 0 bases from J, the gap between germline ends came to 11 bases. This CDR3 region has 16 residues. The CDR3 bases are TGTGCCAGCAGCCAACTTAGCGCAAGCTCCTACAATGAGCAGTTCTTC. Its protein is CASSQLSASSYNEQFF.

The V and J genes are TRBV20-1 and TRBJ1-1; unclear D gene. Between the trimmed V and J ends, which lost 5 bases and 1 base, there was a span of 5 bases. Germline-derived CDR1 and CDR2 are DFQATT and SNEGSKA (reference sequence). The CDR3 is 11 residues long. This chain's CDR3 is CSAATNTEAFF. Written as DNA, the CDR3 is TGCAGTGCTGCTACGAACACTGAAGCTTTCTTT.

This clone was detected only once. This rearrangement joins TRBV14 to TRBJ2-1; 11 nucleotides match TRBD2. Trimming took 5 bases from V and 5 from J; bases not matched to a gene: 8. The CDR3 contains 16 residues. Germline-derived CDR1 and CDR2 are SGHDN and FVKESK. Written as DNA, the CDR3 is TGTGCCAGCAGCGCCGCTAGCGGGAGGAGAAACAATGAGCAGTTCTTC. Protein sequence: CASSAASGRRNNEQFF.

CDR3 nucleotides: TGTGCCAGCAGCTCCTATCGGTTGGTCGCGGGGTCAAAAAACATTCAGTACTTC. Translating it yields CASSSYRLVAGSKNIQYF. The gene calls are TRBV7-9 and TRBJ2-4; D possibly corresponds to TRBD2 (6 bases). Trimming left V 4 bases short and J 4 bases short, with 23 bases between. Germline-derived CDR1 and CDR2 are SEHNR and FQNEAQ (reference sequence). CDR3 size: 18 residues.

V usage is TRBV5-4 and J usage is TRBJ1-4; perhaps TRBD1 as D (5 bases). Per germline, CDR1 SGHNT and CDR2 YYREEE (reference sequence). V was cut by 3 bases and J by 8 bases, with 17 bases left in between. The CDR3 spans 15 residues. The CDR3 sequence: CASSSMGQGGEKLFF. As DNA, the CDR3 is TGTGCCAGCAGCTCTATGGGGCAGGGTGGCGAAAAACTGTTTTTT.

This clone was seen a few times. This chain joins TRBV6-6 and TRBJ2-7; TRBD2 matches at 12 bases. V shed 5 bases, J shed 5 bases, and the junction held 10 bases outside the gene matches. Germline-derived CDR1 and CDR2 are MNHNY and SVGAGI (reference sequence). This CDR3 is 16 amino acids long. The CDR3 here is CASSGTSGPPPDEQYF. The CDR3 DNA follows: TGTGCCAGCAGTGGGACTAGCGGGCCCCCACCGGACGAGCAGTACTTC.

V usage is TRBV5-6 and J usage is TRBJ2-3; TRBD2 might be the D (6 bases). Germline assignment: CDR1 SGHDT and CDR2 YYEEEE. The CDR3 covers 13 residues. Trimming removed 4 bases from V and 3 bases from J, with 9 bases in between. The CDR3: CASSRGRTDTQYF. CDR3 sequence (DNA): TGTGCCAGCAGCCGAGGGAGGACAGATACGCAGTATTTT.

This clone was counted once. The V gene is TRBV28, the J gene TRBJ1-1; D is possibly TRBD1 (6 bases). CDR1 and CDR2 from the germline V gene are MDHEN and SYDVKM. V was trimmed by 3 bases and J by 3 bases, leaving 14 bases between them. The CDR3 runs to 15 residues. CDR3 DNA sequence: TGTGCCAGCAGTTTGAGGGGGATAGCTGACACTGAAGCTTTCTTT. The encoded protein is CASSLRGIADTEAFF.

The chain couples TRBV4-2 to TRBJ2-1; 9 nucleotides line up with TRBD2. The V gene end was trimmed by 0 bases and the J gene end by 9 bases; junction bases not matched to a gene: 9. The CDR3 loop spans 16 amino acids. Germline CDR1 is LGHNA and CDR2 is YNFKEQ. CDR3 loop: CASSQDVAGGPGEQFF. CDR3 sequence (DNA): TGTGCCAGCAGCCAAGATGTCGCGGGAGGGCCGGGTGAGCAGTTCTTC.